This T cell receptor beta chain comes out of a study of sequential checkpoint blockade in melanoma. For the study at large: Under 25 patients had matched tumor biopsies before treatment and at week 13 after nivolumab or ipilimumab alone. Study findings and constraints: About 30 times likelier clinical benefit followed increased tumor T-cell fraction and clonality. Tumor T-cell fraction and clonality correlated with PD-L1 and CD8+ counts.

CDR1 and CDR2 (germline): SGHRS, YFSETQ. The CDR3 is 14 residues long. Trimming removed 2 bases at V and 5 bases at J, with 13 bases between. Assay used: immunoSEQ multiplex PCR; TCRdb lists only in-frame clones, some missing. The sample gives some 2,000 clones, under 20% of which show up once; about a sixth is in the top ten. Treatment given: randomized to nivolumab then ipilimumab (arm A) or the reverse (arm B). As for this clone: Its antigen is undetermined.

The sequence was collected from a human donor with melanoma. The sample in question was tumor tissue (inferred from file names), obtained from a patient given nivolumab and ipilimumab in sequence. This sequence joins TRBV5-1 and TRBJ2-5; either TRBD1 or TRBD2 may fit D (7 bases each). In DNA, the CDR3 is TGCGCCAGCAGCTTACAGGGGACTATGGAGACCCAGTACTTC. Translation gives CASSLQGTMETQYF.